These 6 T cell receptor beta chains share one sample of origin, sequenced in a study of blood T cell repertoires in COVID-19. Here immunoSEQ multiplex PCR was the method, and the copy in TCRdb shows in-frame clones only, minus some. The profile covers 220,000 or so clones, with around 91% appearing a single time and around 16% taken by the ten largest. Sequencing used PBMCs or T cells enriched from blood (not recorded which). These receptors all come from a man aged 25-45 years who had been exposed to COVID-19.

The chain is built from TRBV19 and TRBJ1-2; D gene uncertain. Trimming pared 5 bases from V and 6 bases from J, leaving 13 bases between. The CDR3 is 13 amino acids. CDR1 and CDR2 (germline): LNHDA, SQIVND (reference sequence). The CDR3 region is CASSYLSSDGYTF. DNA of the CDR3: TGTGCCAGTAGTTACCTCTCTTCGGATGGCTACACCTTC.

CDR3 nucleotide sequence: TGTGCCAGCAGTTACAAGCGGGGGGGAGAAGAGACCCAGTACTTC. Its translation: CASSYKRGGEETQYF. The rearrangement links TRBV6-5 to TRBJ2-5, with TRBD2 identical over 10 bases. The V gene end was trimmed by 2 bases and the J gene end by 3 bases; junction bases not matched to a gene: 3. This CDR3 region has 15 residues. Germline V gene lookup returns CDR1 MNHEY and CDR2 SVGAGI.

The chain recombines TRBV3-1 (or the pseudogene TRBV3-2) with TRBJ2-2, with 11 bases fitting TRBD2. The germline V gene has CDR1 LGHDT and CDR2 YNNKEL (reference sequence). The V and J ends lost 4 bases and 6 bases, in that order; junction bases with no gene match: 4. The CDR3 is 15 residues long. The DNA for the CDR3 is TGTGCCAGCAGCCGATTAGCGGGGGGGCCCGGGGAGCTGTTTTTT. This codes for CASSRLAGGPGELFF.

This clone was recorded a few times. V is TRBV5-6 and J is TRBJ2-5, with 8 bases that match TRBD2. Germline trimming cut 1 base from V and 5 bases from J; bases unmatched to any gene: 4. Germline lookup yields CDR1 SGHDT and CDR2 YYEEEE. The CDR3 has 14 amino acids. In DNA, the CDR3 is TGTGCCAGCAGCTTGACGGGGGGGCGGGAGACCCAGTACTTC. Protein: CASSLTGGRETQYF.

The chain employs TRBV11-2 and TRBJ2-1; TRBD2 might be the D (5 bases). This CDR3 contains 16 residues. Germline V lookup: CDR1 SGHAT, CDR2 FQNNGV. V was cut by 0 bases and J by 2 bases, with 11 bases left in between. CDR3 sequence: CASSLESLAPYNEQFF. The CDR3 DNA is TGTGCCAGCAGCTTAGAGAGCCTAGCCCCCTACAATGAGCAGTTCTTC.

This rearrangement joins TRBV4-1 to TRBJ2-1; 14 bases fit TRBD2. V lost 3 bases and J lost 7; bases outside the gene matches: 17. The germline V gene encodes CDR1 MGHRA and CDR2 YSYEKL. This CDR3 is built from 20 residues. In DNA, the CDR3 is TGCGCCAGCAGCCATGGGACAGGCAGACTAGCGGGGGGGCCGGGTAATGAGCAGTTCTTC. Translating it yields CASSHGTGRLAGGPGNEQFF.